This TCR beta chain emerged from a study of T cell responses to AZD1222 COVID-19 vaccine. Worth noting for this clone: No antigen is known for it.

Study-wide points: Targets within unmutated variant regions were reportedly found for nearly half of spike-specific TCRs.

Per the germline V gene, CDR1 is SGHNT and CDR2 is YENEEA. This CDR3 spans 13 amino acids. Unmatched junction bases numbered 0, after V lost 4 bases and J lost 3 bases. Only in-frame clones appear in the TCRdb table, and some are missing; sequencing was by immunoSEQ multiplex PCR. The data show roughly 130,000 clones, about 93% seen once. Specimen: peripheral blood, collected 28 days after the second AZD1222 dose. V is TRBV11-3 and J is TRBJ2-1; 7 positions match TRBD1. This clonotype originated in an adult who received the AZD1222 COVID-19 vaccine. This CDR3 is CASSSGGYNEQFF. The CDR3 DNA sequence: TGTGCCAGCAGCTCAGGGGGCTACAATGAGCAGTTCTTC.